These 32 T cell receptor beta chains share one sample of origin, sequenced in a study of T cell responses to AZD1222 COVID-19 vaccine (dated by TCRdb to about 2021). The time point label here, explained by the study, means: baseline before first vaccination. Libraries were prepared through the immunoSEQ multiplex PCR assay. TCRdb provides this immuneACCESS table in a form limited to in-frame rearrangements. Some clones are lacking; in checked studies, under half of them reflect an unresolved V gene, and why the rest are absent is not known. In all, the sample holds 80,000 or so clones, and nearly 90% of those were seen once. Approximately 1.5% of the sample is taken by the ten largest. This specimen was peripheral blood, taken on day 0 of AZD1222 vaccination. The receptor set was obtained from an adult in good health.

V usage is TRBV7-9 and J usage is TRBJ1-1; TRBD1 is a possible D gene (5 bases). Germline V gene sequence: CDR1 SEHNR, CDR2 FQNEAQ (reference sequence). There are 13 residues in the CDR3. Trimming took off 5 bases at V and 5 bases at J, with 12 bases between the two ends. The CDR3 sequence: CASSPQGETEAFF. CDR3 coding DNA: TGTGCCAGCAGCCCCCAGGGTGAGACTGAAGCTTTCTTT.

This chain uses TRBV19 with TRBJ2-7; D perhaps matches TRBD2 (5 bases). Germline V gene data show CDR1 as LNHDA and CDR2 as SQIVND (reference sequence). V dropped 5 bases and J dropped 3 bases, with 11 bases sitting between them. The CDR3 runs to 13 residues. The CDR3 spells CASSDQRDYEQYF. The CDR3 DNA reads TGTGCCAGTAGTGACCAGAGGGACTACGAGCAGTACTTC.

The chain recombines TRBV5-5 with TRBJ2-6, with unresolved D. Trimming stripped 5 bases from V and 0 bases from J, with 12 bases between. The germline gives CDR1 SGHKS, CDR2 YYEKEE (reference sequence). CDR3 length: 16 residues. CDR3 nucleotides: TGTGCCAGCAGTACGACCCCTTTCTCTGGGGCCAACGTCCTGACTTTC. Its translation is CASSTTPFSGANVLTF.

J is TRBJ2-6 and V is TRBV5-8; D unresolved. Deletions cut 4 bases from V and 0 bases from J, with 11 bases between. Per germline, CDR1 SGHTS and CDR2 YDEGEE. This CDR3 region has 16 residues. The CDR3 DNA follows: TGTGCCAGCAGCCCCGCCTTTGGCTCTGGGGCCAACGTCCTGACTTTC. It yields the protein CASSPAFGSGANVLTF.

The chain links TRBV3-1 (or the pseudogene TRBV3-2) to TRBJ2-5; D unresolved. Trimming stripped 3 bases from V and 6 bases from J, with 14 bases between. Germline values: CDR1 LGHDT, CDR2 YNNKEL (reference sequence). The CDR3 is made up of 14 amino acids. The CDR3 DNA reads TGTGCCAGCAGCCAGGACGCGGCAGCGAAGACCCAGTACTTC. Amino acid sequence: CASSQDAAAKTQYF.

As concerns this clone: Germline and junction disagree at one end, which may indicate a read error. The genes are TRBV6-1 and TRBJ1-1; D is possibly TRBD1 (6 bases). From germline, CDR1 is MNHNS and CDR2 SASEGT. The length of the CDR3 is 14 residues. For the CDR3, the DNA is TGTGCCAGCACCTTCGGACAGCTGAAGACTGAAGCTTTCTTT. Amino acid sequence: CASTFGQLKTEAFF.

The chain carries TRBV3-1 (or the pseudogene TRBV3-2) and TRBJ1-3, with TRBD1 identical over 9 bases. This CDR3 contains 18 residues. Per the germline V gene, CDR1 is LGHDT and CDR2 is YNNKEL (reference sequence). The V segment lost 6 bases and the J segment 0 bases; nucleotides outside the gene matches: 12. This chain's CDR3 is CASRHRDRERGSGNTIYF. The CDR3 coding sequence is TGTGCCAGCAGACACAGGGACAGGGAAAGGGGCTCTGGAAACACCATATATTTT.

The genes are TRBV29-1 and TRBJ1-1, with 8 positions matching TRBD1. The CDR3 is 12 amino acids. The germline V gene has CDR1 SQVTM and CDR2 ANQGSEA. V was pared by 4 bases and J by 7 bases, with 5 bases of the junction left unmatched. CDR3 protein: CSVVQGAVEAFF. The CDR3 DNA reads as TGCAGCGTTGTCCAGGGGGCCGTTGAAGCTTTCTTT.

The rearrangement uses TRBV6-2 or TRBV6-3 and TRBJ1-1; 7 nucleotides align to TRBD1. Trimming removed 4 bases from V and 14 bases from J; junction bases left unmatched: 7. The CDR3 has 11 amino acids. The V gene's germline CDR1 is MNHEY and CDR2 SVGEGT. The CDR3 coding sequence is TGTGCCAGCAGTTGGGACAGCCTAAACTTCTTT. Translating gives CASSWDSLNFF.

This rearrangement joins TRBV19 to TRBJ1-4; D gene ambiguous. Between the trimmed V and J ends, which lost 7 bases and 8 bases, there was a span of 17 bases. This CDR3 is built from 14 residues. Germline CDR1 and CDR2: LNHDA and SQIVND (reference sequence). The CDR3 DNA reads TGTGCCAGTACCCCAGCGGAGGGTCGGGAAAAACTGTTTTTT. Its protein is CASTPAEGREKLFF. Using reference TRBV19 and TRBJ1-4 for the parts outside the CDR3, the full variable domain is DGGITQSPKYLFRKEGQNVTLSCEQNLNHDAMYWYRQDPGQGLRLIYYSQIVNDFQKGDIAEGYSVSREKKESFPLTVTSAQKNPTAFYLCASTPAEGREKLFFGSGTQLSVL.

CDR3 sequence reads: CASSLEGALNQPQHF. The CDR3 DNA reads as TGTGCCAGCAGCTTAGAGGGGGCTCTGAATCAGCCCCAGCATTTT. The chain is built from TRBV7-9 and TRBJ1-5; the match to TRBD1 covers 7 bases. V shed 1 base, J shed 4 bases, and the junction held 4 bases outside the gene matches. The germline CDR1 and CDR2 sequences are SEHNR and FQNEAQ (reference sequence). The CDR3 has 15 amino acids.

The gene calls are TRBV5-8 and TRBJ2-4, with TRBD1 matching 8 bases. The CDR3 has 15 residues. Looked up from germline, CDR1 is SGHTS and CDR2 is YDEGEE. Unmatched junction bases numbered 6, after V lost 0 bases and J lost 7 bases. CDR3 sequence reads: CASSLGTGWVNIQYF. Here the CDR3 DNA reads TGTGCCAGCAGCTTGGGGACAGGGTGGGTCAACATTCAGTACTTC.

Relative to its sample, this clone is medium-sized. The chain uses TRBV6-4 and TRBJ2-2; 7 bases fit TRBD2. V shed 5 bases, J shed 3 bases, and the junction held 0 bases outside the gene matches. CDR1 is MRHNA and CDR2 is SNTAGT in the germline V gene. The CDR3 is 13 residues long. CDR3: CASSSGDTGELFF. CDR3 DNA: TGTGCCAGCAGTAGCGGGGACACCGGGGAGCTGTTTTTT.

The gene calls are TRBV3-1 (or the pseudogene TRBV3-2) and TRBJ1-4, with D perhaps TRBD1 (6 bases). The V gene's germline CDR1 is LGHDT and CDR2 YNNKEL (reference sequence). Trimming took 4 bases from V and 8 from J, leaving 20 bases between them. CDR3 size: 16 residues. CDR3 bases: TGTGCCAGCAGCCCCTCTTCCACAGGGCTGAGGGAAAAACTGTTTTTT. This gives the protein CASSPSSTGLREKLFF.

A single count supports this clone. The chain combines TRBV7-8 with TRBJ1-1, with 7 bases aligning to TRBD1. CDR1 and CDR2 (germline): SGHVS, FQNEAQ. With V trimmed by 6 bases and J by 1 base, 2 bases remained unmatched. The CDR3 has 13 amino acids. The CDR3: CASRTGENTEAFF. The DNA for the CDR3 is TGTGCCAGCAGAACAGGGGAGAACACTGAAGCTTTCTTT.

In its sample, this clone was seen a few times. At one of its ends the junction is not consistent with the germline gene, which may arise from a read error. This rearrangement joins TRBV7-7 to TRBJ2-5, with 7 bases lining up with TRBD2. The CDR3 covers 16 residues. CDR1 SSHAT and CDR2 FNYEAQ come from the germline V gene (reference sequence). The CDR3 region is CASSAGASGRVETQYF. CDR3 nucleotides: TGTGCTAGCAGCGCCGGGGCTAGCGGAAGGGTAGAGACCCAGTACTTC.

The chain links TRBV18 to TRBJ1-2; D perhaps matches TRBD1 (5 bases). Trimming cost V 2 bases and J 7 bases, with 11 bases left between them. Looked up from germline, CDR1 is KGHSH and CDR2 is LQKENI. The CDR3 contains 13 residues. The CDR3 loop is CASSPAQGRGYTF. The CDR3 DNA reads TGTGCCAGCTCACCAGCCCAGGGTCGTGGCTACACCTTC.

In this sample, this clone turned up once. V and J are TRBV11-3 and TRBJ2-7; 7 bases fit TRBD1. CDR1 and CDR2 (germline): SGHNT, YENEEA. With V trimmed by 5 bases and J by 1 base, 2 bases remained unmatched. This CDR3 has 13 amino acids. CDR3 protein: CASSMTGSYEQYF. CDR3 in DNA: TGTGCCAGCAGCATGACAGGGTCCTACGAGCAGTACTTC. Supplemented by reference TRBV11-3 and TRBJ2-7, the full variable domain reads EAGVVQSPRYKIIEKKQPVAFWCNPISGHNTLYWYLQNLGQGPELLIRYENEEAVDDSQLPKDRFSAERLKGVDSTLKIQPAELGDSAVYLCASSMTGSYEQYFGPGTRLTVT.

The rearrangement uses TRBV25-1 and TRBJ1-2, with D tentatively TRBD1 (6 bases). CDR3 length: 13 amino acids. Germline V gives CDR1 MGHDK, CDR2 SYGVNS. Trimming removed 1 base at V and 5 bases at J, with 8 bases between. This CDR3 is CASSESGEYGYTF. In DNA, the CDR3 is TGTGCCAGCAGTGAATCAGGGGAATATGGCTACACCTTC.

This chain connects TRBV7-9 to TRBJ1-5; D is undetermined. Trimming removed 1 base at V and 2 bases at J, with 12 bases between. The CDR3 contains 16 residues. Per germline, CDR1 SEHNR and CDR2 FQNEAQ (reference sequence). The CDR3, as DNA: TGTGCCAGCAGCTTAGGGGCCACCGTGGGCAATCAGCCCCAGCATTTT. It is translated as CASSLGATVGNQPQHF.

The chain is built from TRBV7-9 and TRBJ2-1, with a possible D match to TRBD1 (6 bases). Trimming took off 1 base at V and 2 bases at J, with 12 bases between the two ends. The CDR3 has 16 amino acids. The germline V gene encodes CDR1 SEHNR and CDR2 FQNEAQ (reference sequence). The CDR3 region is CASSLEGETTYNEQFF. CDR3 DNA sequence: TGTGCCAGCAGCTTAGAGGGGGAGACAACCTACAATGAGCAGTTCTTC.

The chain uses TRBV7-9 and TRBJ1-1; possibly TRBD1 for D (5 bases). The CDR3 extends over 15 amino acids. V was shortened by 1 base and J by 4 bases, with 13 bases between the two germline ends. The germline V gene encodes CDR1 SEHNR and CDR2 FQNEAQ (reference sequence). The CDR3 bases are TGTGCCAGCAGCTTAGGGGACTCCCGAGGCACTGAAGCTTTCTTT. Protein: CASSLGDSRGTEAFF.

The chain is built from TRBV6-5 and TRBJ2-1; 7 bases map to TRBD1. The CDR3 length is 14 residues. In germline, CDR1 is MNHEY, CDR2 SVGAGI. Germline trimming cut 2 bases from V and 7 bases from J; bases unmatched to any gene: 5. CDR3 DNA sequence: TGTGCCAGCAGTTACCCGGGGACAGTTAATGAGCAGTTCTTC. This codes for CASSYPGTVNEQFF.

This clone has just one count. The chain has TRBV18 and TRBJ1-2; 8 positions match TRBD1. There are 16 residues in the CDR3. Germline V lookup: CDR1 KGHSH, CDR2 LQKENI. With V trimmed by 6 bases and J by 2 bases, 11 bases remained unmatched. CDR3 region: CASSPPGGGVNYGYTF. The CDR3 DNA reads TGTGCCAGCTCTCCCCCAGGGGGCGGGGTCAACTATGGCTACACCTTC. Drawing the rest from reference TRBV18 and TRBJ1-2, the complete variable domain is NAGVMQNPRHLVRRRGQEARLRCSPMKGHSHVYWYRQLPEEGLKFMVYLQKENIIDESGMPKERFSAEFPKEGPSILRIQQVVRGDSAAYFCASSPPGGGVNYGYTFGSGTRLTVV.

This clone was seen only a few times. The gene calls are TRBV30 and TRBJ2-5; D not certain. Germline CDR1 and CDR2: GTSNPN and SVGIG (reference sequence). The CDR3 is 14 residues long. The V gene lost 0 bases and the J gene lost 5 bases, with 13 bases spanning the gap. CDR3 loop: CAWSVRKGRETQYF. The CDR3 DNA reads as TGTGCCTGGAGTGTACGAAAAGGACGGGAGACCCAGTACTTC.

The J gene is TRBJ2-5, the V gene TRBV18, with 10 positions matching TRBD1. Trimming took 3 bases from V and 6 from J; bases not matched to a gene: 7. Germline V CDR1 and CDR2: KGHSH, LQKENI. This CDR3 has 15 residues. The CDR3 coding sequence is TGTGCCAGCTCACCCGGGACAGGGGCGACACAGACCCAGTACTTC. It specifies CASSPGTGATQTQYF.

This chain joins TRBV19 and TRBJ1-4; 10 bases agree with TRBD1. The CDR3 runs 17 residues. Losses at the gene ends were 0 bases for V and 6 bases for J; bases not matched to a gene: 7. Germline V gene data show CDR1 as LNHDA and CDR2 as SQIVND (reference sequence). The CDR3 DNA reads TGTGCCAGTAGTATAGATCATCGGACAGGGGGATATGAAAAACTGTTTTTT. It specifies CASSIDHRTGGYEKLFF.

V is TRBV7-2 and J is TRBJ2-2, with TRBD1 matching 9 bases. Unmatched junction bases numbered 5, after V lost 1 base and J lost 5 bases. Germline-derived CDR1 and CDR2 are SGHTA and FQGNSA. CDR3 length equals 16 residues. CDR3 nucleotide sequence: TGTGCCAGCAGCTTAGGGACAGGGGATAGAACCGGGGAGCTGTTTTTT. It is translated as CASSLGTGDRTGELFF.

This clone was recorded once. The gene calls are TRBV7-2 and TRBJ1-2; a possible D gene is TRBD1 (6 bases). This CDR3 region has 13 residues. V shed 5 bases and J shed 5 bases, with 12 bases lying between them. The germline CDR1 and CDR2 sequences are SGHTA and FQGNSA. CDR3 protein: CASSRTENYGYTF. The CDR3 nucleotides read TGTGCCAGCAGCCGGACAGAGAATTATGGCTACACCTTC.

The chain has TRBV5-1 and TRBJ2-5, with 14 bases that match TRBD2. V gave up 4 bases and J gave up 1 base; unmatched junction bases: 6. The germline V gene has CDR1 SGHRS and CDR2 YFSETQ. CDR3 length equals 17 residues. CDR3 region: CASSPGLAGVLQETQYF. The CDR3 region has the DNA TGCGCCAGCAGCCCGGGACTAGCGGGAGTCCTCCAAGAGACCCAGTACTTC.

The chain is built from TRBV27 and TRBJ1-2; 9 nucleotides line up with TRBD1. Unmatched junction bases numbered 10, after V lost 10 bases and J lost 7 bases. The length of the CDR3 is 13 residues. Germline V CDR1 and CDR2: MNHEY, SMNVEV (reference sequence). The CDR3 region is CATYTGGEIGYTF. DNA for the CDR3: TGTGCCACCTACACAGGGGGCGAGATTGGCTACACCTTC.

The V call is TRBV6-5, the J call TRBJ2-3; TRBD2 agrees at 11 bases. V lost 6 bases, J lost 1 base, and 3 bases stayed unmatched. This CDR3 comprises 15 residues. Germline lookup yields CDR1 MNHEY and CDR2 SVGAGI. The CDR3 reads CASSSGLAGTDTQYF. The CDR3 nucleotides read TGTGCCAGCAGCTCGGGACTAGCGGGCACAGATACGCAGTATTTT.